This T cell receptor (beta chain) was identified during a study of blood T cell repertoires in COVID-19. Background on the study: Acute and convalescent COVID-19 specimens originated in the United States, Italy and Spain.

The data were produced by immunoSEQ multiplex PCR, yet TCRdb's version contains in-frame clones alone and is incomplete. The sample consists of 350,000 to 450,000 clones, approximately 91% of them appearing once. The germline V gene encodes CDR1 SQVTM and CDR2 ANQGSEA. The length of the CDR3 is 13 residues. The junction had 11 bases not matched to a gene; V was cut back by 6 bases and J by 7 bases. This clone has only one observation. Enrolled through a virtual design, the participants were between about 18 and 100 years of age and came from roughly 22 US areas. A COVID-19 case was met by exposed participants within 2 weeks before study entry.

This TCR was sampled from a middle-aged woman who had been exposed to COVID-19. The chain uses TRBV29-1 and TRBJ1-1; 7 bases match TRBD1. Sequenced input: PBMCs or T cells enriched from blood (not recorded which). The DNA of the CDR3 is TGCAGCGTCGGGGCAGGGGGTGTGGTTGAAGCTTTCTTT. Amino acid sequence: CSVGAGGVVEAFF. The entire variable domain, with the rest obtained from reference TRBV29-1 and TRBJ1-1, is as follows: SAVISQKPSRDICQRGTSLTIQCQVDSQVTMMFWYRQQPGQSLTLIATANQGSEATYESGFVIDKFPISRPNLTFSTLTVSNMSPEDSSIYLCSVGAGGVVEAFFGQGTRLTVV.